Given below is one TCR beta chain in context. Its antigen remains unidentified. CDR3 length: 16 amino acids. V dropped 2 bases and J dropped 2 bases, with 13 bases sitting between them. Germline assignment: CDR1 LNHNV and CDR2 YYDKDF (reference sequence). These data belong to a study of T cell responses to AZD1222 COVID-19 vaccine. The data were produced by immunoSEQ multiplex PCR, yet TCRdb's version contains in-frame clones alone and is incomplete. The sample has approximately 190,000 clones, roughly 93% seen once; the top ten hold 0.99%. Study conclusions and caveats: Spike-specific TCR breadth and depth went up after people got two AZD1222 doses. Repertoires were collected only later (after the peak T cell response had occurred). In the spike-specific TCR repertoire, nearly half reportedly target unmutated variant regions. In a largely white British group with more females than males, clonal diversity was possibly underestimated.

The source was peripheral blood, collected on day 0 of AZD1222 vaccination. This sequence was found in an adult in good health. The chain has TRBV15 and TRBJ1-5; a possible D gene is TRBD1 (6 bases). The CDR3 region is CATSRPDRRGNQPQHF. The CDR3 DNA reads as TGTGCCACCAGCAGACCGGACAGAAGGGGCAATCAGCCCCAGCATTTT.